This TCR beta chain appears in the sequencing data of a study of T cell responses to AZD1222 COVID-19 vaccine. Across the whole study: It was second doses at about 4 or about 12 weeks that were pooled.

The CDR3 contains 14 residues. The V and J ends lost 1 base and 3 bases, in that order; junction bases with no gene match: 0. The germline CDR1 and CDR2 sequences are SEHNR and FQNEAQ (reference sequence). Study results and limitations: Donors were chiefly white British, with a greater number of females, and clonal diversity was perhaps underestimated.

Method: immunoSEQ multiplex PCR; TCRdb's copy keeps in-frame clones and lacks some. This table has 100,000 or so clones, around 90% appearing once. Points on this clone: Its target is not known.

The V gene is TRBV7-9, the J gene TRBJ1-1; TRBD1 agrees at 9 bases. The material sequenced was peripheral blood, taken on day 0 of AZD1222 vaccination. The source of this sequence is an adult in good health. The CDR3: CASSLDRGHTEAFF. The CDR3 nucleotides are TGTGCCAGCAGCTTAGACAGGGGGCACACTGAAGCTTTCTTT.